This T cell receptor beta chain is drawn from a study of regulatory T cells in long-lasting Graves disease. Construction of TCR beta libraries relied on iRepertoire HTBI primers and on Arm-PCR targeting CDR3 regions. TCRdb re-called the multiplex PCR reads through MiXCR, storing one row per CDR3 protein. The data contain a few hundred thousand distinct CDR3 sequences, roughly a quarter of them singletons. CDR3 length equals 12 residues. V lost 0 bases to trimming and J lost 6 bases, with 6 bases between them. Germline V gene data show CDR1 as MNHNS and CDR2 as SASEGT. This clonotype was seen a few times. Time point given: persistent/refractory GD, antithyroid drugs over 5 years with positive TRAb. Making the TCR library involved RNA that had been extracted from PBMCs.

The receptor comes from a female donor with Graves disease. This sample comprised peripheral blood mononuclear cells (PBMCs), obtained when the disease was refractory, from a patient treated with antithyroid drugs. V is TRBV6-1 and J is TRBJ2-7, with D unclear. The CDR3 nucleotides are TGTGCCAGCAGTGAAGCAGGGTTCGAGCAGTACTTC. Protein: CASSEAGFEQYF.